This T cell receptor beta chain was documented in a study of naive and memory T cell subsets. Two oligonucleotides, mixed equimolar, formed the beta constant-region primer covering TRBC1 and TRBC2. Nested alpha and beta constant-region primers with the SP2 primer drove four PCR rounds on ligated cDNA. Each CDR3 protein is one row after TCRdb ran MiXCR on the UMI-ligation and nested PCR reads. Among roughly 130,000 distinct CDR3 sequences listed, 35% to 40% were seen once. CDR1 is SQVTM and CDR2 is ANQGSEA in the germline V gene. The CDR3 contains 15 residues. The ends lost 8 bases at V and 2 bases at J; junction bases unmatched: 8.

The rearrangement uses TRBV29-1 and TRBJ2-3; 12 bases line up with TRBD2. The receptor comes from a human donor in good health. The specimen sequenced was central memory CD4+ T cells from blood. The DNA for the CDR3 is TGCAGCACTCGGACTAGCGGGAAATTCACAGATACGCAGTATTTT. It is translated as CSTRTSGKFTDTQYF.